This T cell receptor (beta chain) was recorded in a study of blood T cell repertoires in COVID-19. The wider study: The origin of the acute and convalescent COVID-19 samples was the United States, Italy and Spain. In each case, the material was cDNA or gDNA derived from T cells, B-cell-depleted T cells, or PBMCs.

J lost 3 bases, V lost 2 bases, and 2 bases had no gene match. CDR1 is KGHSH, CDR2 LQKENI, per germline. CDR3 length equals 15 residues. Original data processing: Reference gene primer amplification in the assay estimated nucleated cell counts. Only in-frame clones appear in the TCRdb table, and some are missing; sequencing was by immunoSEQ multiplex PCR. That table is the source of V, J and clone size, and D and trimming were worked out from the DNA. The sample carries about 53,000 clones, just over 85% recorded once. The sample comprised peripheral blood. The receptor's source is a man between 65 and 80 years old with active COVID-19. This rearrangement joins TRBV18 to TRBJ1-2, with 11 nucleotides matching TRBD1. CDR3 DNA sequence: TGTGCCAGCTCACCAGGACAGGGGGCGTACTATGGCTACACCTTC. The encoded protein is CASSPGQGAYYGYTF.